What follows describes a single T cell receptor (beta chain). Its antigen is not identified. This specimen comes from a study of cytomegalovirus exposure and HLA in healthy donors. Study observations and caveats: In a later analysis, DRB1 alleles had the most associated TCRs; HLA-C alleles the fewest. Cytomegalovirus status was reportedly diagnosed by the classifier with high specificity and sensitivity.

PCR employed 60 Vbeta and 13 Jbeta primers. As processed by the authors: In a later analysis, of 84 million or so unique beta chains, some 10 million appeared in at least two donors. Assay used: immunoSEQ multiplex PCR; TCRdb lists only in-frame clones, some missing. V and J calls and clone size are copied from that table; D and trimming were computed from the DNA. The profile covers roughly 120,000 clones, with 75% to 85% appearing a single time and under 3.5% taken by the ten largest. Germline lookup yields CDR1 SGDLS and CDR2 YYNGEE. The CDR3 extends over 12 amino acids. Trimming stripped 2 bases from V and 8 bases from J, with 7 bases between.

The receptor was derived from a male donor in good health and CMV-seronegative. The sequencing input was PBMCs. The chain links TRBV9 to TRBJ2-2; D call uncertain. The CDR3 is CASSVQRGELFF. The CDR3, as DNA: TGTGCCAGCAGCGTCCAACGGGGGGAGCTGTTTTTT.